The following is a TCR beta chain sequence with its context. Thawed PBMCs were FACS-sorted into unstimulated CD4+CD25+CD127- regulatory T cells, CD4+CD25- non-regulatory cells, CD4 and CD8 cells. The entry originates in a study of Tregs in tolerant kidney transplant recipients. This CDR3 has 16 residues. The ends lost 5 bases at V and 3 bases at J; junction bases unmatched: 12. CDR1 SGHAT and CDR2 FQNNGV come from the germline V gene. TCRdb's copy holds only in-frame clones and misses some; the assay was immunoSEQ multiplex PCR. The top ten clones hold less than 0.7% of a sample with about 120,000 clones, roughly 93% of them seen once.

The sample consisted of CD4+ T cells from blood. The chain is built from TRBV11-2 and TRBJ2-7; 8 bases fit TRBD2. The sequence was collected from a human donor in good health. The CDR3 is CASSAGRGTSIYEQYF. Here the CDR3 DNA reads TGTGCCAGCAGCGCGGGGCGGGGGACTAGTATCTACGAGCAGTACTTC. The full variable domain, with the rest looked up from reference TRBV11-2 and TRBJ2-7, is EAGVAQSPRYKIIEKRQSVAFWCNPISGHATLYWYQQILGQGPKLLIQFQNNGVVDDSQLPKDRFSAERLKGVDSTLKIQPAKLEDSAVYLCASSAGRGTSIYEQYFGPGTRLTVT.